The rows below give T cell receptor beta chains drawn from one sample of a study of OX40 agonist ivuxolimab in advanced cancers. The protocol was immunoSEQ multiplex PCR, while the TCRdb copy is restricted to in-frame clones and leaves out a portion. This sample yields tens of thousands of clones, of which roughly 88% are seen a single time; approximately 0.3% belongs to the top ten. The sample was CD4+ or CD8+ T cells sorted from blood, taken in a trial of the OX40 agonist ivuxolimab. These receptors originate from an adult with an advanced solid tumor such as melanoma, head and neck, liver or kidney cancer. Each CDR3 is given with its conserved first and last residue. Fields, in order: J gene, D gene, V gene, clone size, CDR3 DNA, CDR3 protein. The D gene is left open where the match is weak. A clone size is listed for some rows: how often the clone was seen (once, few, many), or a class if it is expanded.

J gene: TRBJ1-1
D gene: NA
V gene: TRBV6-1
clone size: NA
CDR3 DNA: TGTGCCAGCGAGGAACAGCCGACGGTGAACACTGAAGCTTTCTTT
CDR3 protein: CASEEQPTVNTEAFF

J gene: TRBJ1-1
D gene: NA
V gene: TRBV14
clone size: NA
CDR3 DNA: TGTGCCAGCAGCCAAGTCGCGGGGGCAGCTTATGAAGCTTTCTTT
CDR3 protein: CASSQVAGAAYEAFF

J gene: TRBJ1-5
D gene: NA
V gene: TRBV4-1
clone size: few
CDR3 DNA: TGCGCCAGCAGCCAAGGACAGTTCAATCAGCCCCAGCATTTT
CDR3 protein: CASSQGQFNQPQHF

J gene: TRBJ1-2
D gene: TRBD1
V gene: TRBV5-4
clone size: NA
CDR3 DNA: TGTGCCAGCAGCGAAGACAGGGGCCCCTATGGCTACACCTTC
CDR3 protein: CASSEDRGPYGYTF

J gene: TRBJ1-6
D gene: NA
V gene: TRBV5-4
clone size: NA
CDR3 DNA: TGTGCCAGCAGCTTGGATTTGAGCCTGAGTAATTCACCCCTCCACTTT
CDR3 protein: CASSLDLSLSNSPLHF

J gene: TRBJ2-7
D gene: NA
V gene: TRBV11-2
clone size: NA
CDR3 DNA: TGTGCCAGCAGCCACTCCCAGTCGGCCCGCAGGGAGCAGTACTTC
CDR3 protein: CASSHSQSARREQYF

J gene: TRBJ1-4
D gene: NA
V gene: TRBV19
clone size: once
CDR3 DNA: TGTGCCAGTACCGGTCGAGGCGGTGAAAAACTGTTTTTT
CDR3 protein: CASTGRGGEKLFF

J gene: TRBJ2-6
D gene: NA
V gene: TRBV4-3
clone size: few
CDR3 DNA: TGCGCCAGCAGCCAAAGAGGGGTCGGGGCCAACGTCCTGACTTTC
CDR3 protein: CASSQRGVGANVLTF

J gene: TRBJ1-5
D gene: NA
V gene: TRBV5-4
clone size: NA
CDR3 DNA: TGTGCCAGCAGCTTTGGAGGACGGACCGTTTTGAATCAGCCCCAGCATTTT
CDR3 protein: CASSFGGRTVLNQPQHF

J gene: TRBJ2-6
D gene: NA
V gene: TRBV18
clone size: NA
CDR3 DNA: TGTGCCAGCTCACCACTCGTGGCGGACTCTGGGGCCAACGTCCTGACTTTC
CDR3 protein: CASSPLVADSGANVLTF

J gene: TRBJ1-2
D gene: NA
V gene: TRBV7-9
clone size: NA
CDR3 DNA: TGTGCCAGCAGCCCCACAATGCATGGCTACACCTTC
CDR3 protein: CASSPTMHGYTF

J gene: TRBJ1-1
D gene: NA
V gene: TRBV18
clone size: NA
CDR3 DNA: TGTGCCAGCTCACTGCAGGGAGGGGGGAACACTGAAGCTTTCTTT
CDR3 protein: CASSLQGGGNTEAFF

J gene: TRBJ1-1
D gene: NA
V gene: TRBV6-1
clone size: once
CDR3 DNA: TGTGCCAGCAGATACTTGAACACTGAAGCTTTCTTT
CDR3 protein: CASRYLNTEAFF

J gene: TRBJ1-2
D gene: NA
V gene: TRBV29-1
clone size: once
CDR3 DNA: TGCAGCGTAGAAACAGCAGGCCGAATCTATGGCTACACCTTC
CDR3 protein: CSVETAGRIYGYTF

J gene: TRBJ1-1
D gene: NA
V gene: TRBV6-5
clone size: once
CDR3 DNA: TGTGCCAGCAGTTCTAGGGCGCAGAACACTGAAGCTTTCTTT
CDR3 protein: CASSSRAQNTEAFF

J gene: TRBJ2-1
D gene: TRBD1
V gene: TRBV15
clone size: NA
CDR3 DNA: TGTGCCACCAGCAGAGAACAGGGGGCGCGAGATGAGCAGTTCTTC
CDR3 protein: CATSREQGARDEQFF

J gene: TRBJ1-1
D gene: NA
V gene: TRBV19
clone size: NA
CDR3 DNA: TGTGCCAGTAGTATCTGGGGACTGAGGAACACTGAAGCTTTCTTT
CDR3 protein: CASSIWGLRNTEAFF

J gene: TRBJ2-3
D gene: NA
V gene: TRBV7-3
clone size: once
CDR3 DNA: TGTGCCAGCAGCCTGAACGCAGGCCGTGACACGCAGTATTTT
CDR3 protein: CASSLNAGRDTQYF

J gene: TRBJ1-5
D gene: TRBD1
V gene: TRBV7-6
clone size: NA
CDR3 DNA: TGTGCCAGCAGCTCAAGGACAGGGGGAAATCAGCCCCAGCATTTT
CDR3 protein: CASSSRTGGNQPQHF

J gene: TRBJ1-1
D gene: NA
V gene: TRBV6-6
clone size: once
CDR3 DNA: TGTGCCAGCAGTTACGCCGGGGCCCGTAGTACTGAAGCTTTCTTT
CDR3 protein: CASSYAGARSTEAFF

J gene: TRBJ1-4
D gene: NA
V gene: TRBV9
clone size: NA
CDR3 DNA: TGTGCCAGCAGCGCCCGGGATCATGAAAAACTGTTTTTT
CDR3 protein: CASSARDHEKLFF

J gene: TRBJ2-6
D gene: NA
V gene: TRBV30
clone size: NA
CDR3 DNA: TGTGCCTGGGGTACCGGGACACCTGGGGCCAACGTCCTGACTTTC
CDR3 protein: CAWGTGTPGANVLTF

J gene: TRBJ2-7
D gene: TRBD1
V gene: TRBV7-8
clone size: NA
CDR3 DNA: TGTGCCAGCAGCTCAGGGACAGGGGGAAGAACAGGCGAGCAGTACTTC
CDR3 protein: CASSSGTGGRTGEQYF

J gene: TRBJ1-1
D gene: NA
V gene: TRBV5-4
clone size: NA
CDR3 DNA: TGTGCCAGCAGCTTGTTGGAGGGCAGGGGCACTGAAGCTTTCTTT
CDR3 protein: CASSLLEGRGTEAFF

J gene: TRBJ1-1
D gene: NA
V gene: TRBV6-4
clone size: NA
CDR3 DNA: TGTGCCAGCAGTGAGGCAAGGAACACTGAAGCTTTCTTT
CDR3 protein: CASSEARNTEAFF

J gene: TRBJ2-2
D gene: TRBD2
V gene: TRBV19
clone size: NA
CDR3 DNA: TGTGCCAGTCAGCTAGCGGGGGGGCCGGGAACCGGGGAGCTGTTTTTT
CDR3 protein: CASQLAGGPGTGELFF

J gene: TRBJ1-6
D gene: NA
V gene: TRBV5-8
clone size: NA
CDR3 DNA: TGTGCCAGCAGCTCGGCCTTGAGCTCCTATAATTCACCCCTCCACTTT
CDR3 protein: CASSSALSSYNSPLHF

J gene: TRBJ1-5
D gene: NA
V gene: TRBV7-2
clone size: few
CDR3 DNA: TGTGCCAGCGGGGGCGCTGATCAGCCCCAGCATTTT
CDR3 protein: CASGGADQPQHF

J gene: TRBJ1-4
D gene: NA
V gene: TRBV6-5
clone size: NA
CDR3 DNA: TGTGCCAGCAGTTACGGAGGAGCTAATGAAAAACTGTTTTTT
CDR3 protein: CASSYGGANEKLFF

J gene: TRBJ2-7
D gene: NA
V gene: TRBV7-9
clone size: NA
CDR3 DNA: TGTGCCAGCAGCCCGTTGTCAGGGAGCTCCTACGAGCAGTACTTC
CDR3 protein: CASSPLSGSSYEQYF

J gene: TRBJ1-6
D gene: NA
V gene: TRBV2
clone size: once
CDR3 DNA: TGTGCCAGCAGTGAAGGTTCAGGGCGATCACCCCTCCACTTT
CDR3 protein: CASSEGSGRSPLHF

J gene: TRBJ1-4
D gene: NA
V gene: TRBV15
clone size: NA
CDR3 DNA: TGTGCCACCAGGCGACAGAGCGGGAATGAAAAACTGTTTTTT
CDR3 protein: CATRRQSGNEKLFF

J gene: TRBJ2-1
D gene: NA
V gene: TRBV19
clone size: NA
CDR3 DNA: TGTGCCAGCGTCTCGGGGGCTTTCCCAGGCAGGAATGAGCAGTTCTTC
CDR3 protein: CASVSGAFPGRNEQFF

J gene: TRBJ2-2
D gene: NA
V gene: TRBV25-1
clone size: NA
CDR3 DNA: TGTGCCAGCAGTGAACCCAGGGAGACCGGGGAGCTGTTTTTT
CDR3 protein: CASSEPRETGELFF

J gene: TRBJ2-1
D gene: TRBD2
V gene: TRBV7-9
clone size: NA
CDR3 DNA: TGTGCCAGCAGCTTCTACCGTACGCGGGGGGCTAAAGGAGATGAGCAGTTCTTC
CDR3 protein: CASSFYRTRGAKGDEQFF

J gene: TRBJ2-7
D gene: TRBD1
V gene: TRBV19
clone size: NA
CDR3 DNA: TGTGCCAGTAGGCCCGGGACAGGATCCTACGAGCAGTACTTC
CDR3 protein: CASRPGTGSYEQYF

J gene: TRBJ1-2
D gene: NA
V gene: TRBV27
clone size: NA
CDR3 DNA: TGTGCCAGCAGCAAGGGGCAGCCTTGGACAGAACATGGCTACACCTTC
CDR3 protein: CASSKGQPWTEHGYTF

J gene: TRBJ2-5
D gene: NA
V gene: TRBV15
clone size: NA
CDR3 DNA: TGTGCCACCAGCAGAGATAGAGAGACCCAGTACTTC
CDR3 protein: CATSRDRETQYF

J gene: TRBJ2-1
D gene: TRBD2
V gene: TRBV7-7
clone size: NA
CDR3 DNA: TGTGCCAGCAGCTTAGAGCGGGGTAATGAGCAGTTCTTC
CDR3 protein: CASSLERGNEQFF

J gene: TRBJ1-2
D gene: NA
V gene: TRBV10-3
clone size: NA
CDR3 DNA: TGTGCCATCAGTGAACAGACCGCTAACTATGGCTACACCTTC
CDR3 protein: CAISEQTANYGYTF

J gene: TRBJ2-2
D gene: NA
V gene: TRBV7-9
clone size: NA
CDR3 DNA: TGTGCCAGCAGTCCAGACGTCCAGGCCGGGGAGCTGTTTTTT
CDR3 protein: CASSPDVQAGELFF

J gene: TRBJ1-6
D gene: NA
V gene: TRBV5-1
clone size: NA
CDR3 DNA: TGCGCCAGCAAGGTCGGAGTCAATTATAATTCACCCCTCCACTTT
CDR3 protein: CASKVGVNYNSPLHF

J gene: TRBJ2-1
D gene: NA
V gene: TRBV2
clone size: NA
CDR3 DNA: TGTGCCAGCAGAGCCCGACAGGCCCCCTACAATGAGCAGTTCTTC
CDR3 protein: CASRARQAPYNEQFF